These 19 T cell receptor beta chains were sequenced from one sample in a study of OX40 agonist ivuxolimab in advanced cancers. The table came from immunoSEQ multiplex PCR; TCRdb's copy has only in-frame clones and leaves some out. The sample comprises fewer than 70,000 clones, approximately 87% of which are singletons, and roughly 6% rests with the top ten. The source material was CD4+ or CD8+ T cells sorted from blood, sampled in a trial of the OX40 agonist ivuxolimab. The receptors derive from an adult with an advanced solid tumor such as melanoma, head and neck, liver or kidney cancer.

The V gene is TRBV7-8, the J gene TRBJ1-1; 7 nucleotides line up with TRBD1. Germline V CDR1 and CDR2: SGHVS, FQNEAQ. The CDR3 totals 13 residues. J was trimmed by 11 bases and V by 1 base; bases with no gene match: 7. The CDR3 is CASSLEATGRAFF. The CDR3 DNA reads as TGTGCCAGCAGCTTAGAGGCGACAGGGAGGGCTTTCTTT.

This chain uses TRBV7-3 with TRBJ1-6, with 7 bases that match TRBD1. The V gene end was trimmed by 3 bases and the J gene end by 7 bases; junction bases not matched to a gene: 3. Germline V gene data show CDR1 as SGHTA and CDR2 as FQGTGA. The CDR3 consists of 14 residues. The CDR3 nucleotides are TGTGCCAGCAGCTTGGGACAGCTAAATTCACCCCTCCACTTT. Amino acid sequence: CASSLGQLNSPLHF.

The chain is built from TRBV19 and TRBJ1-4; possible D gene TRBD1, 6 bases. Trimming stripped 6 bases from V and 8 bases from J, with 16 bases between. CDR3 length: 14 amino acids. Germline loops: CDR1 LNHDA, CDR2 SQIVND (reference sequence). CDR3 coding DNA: TGTGCCAGTAGCATTCAACAGGGTCGGGAAAAACTGTTTTTT. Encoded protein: CASSIQQGREKLFF.

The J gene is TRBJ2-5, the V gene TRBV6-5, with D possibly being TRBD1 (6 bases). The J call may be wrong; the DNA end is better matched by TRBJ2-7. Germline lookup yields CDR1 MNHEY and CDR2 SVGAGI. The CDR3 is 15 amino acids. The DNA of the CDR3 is TGTGCCAGCAGTTACTCGAGGGGACACACCTACGAGCAGTACTTC. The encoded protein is CASSYSRGHTYEQYF.

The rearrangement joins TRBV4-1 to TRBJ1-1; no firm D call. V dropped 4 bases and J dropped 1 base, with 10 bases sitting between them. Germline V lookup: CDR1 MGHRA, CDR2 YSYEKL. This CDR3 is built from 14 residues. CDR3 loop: CASSPGLKNTEAFF. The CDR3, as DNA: TGCGCCAGCAGCCCTGGACTGAAGAACACTGAAGCTTTCTTT.

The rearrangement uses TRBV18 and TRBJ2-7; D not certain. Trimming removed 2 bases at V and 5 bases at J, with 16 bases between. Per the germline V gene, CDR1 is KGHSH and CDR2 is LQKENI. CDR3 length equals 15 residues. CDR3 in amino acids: CASSPVSRIDNEQYF. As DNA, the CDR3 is TGTGCCAGCTCACCAGTAAGTAGGATTGACAACGAGCAGTACTTC.

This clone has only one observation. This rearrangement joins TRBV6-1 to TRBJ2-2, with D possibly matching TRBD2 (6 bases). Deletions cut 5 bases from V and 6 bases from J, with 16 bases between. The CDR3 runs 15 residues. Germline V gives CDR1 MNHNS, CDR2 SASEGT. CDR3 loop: CASSRGLTTAGELFF. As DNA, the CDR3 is TGTGCCAGCAGTCGAGGACTAACTACGGCCGGGGAGCTGTTTTTT.

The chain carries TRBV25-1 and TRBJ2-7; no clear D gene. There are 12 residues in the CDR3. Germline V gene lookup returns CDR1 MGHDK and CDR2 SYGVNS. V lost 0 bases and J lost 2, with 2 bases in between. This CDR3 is CASSEYPYEQYF. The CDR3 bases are TGTGCCAGCAGTGAATATCCCTACGAGCAGTACTTC.

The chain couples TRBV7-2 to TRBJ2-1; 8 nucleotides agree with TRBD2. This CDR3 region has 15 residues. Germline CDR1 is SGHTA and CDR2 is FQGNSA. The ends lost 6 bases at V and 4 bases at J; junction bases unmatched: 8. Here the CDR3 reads CASRSRGGAYNEQFF. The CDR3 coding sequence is TGTGCCAGCAGATCCCGGGGGGGAGCTTACAATGAGCAGTTCTTC.

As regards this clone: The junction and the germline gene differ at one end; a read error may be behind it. CDR3 bases: TGTGCTAGCAGCTTAGCGGAGAGGGACAGGGTCGGGATGAACACTGAAGCTTTCTTT. Protein: CASSLAERDRVGMNTEAFF. The chain carries TRBV7-7 and TRBJ1-1, with 9 bases fitting TRBD1. CDR1 SSHAT and CDR2 FNYEAQ come from the germline V gene (reference sequence). The CDR3 runs 19 residues.

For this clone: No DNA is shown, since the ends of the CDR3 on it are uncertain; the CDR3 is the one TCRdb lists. The CDR3 here is CASSFGWGINEKLFF. The rearrangement links TRBV12-1 to TRBJ1-4; TRBD1, the table's D call, lacks a check against the DNA. TRBV12-1 is a documented pseudogene. 15 amino acids form the CDR3, both terminal residues included.

The CDR3 DNA reads as TGCGCCAGCAGCTTGGGAACAGGGATCAGGGAGCAGTACTTC. Protein product: CASSLGTGIREQYF. The chain recombines TRBV5-1 with TRBJ2-7, with D tentatively TRBD1 (6 bases). The CDR3 loop spans 14 amino acids. Trimming pared 0 bases from V and 7 bases from J, leaving 14 bases between. Germline-derived CDR1 and CDR2 are SGHRS and YFSETQ. Full variable domain (remainder filled in from reference TRBV5-1 and TRBJ2-7): KAGVTQTPRYLIKTRGQQVTLSCSPISGHRSVSWYQQTPGQGLQFLFEYFSETQRNKGNFPGRFSGRQFSNSRSEMNVSTLELGDSALYLCASSLGTGIREQYFGPGTRLTVT.

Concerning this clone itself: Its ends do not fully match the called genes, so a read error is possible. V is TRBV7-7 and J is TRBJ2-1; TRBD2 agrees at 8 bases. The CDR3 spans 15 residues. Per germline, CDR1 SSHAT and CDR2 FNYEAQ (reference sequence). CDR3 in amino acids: CASSLVRGDYNEQFF. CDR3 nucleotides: TGTGCTAGCAGCTTAGTGCGGGGGGATTACAATGAGCAGTTCTTC.

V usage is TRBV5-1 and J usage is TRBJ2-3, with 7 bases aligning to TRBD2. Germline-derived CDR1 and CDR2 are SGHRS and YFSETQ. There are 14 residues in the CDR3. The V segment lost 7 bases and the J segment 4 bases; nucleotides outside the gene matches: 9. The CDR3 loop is CASSFAGVADTQYF. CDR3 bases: TGCGCCAGCTCCTTTGCGGGAGTGGCAGATACGCAGTATTTT.

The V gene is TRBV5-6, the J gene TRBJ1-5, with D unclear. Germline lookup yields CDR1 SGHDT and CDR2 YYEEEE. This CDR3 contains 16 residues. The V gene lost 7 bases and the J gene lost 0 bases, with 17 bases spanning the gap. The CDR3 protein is CASSHRVTNSNQPQHF. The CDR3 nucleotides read TGTGCCAGCTCTCACCGAGTTACTAATAGCAATCAGCCCCAGCATTTT.

The CDR3 sequence: CASSFRQDYPYEQYF. The CDR3 nucleotides read TGTGCCAGTAGTTTCCGACAGGACTACCCCTACGAGCAGTACTTC. The chain recombines TRBV19 with TRBJ2-7; D may correspond to TRBD1 or TRBD2 (6 bases each). The CDR3 sequence is 15 residues long. The V end lost 5 bases, the J end lost 2 bases, and 16 bases lay between the germline ends. Germline V gene lookup returns CDR1 LNHDA and CDR2 SQIVND (reference sequence).

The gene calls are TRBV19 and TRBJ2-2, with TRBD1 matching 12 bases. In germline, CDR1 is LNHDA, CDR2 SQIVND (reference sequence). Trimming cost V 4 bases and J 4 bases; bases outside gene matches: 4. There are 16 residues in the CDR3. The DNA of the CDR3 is TGTGCCAGTAGTACCTGGGACAGGGGGCCCACCGGGGAGCTGTTTTTT. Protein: CASSTWDRGPTGELFF.

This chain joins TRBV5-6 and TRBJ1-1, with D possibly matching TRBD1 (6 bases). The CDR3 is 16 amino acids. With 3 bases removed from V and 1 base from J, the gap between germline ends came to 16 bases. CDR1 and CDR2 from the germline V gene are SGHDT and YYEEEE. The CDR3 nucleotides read TGTGCCAGCAGCTACGGACAGCTCAATTCGAACACTGAAGCTTTCTTT. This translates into CASSYGQLNSNTEAFF.

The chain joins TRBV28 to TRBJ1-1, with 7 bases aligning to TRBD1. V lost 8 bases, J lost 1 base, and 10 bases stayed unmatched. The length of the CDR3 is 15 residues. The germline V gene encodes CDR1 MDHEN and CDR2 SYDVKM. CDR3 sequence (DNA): TGTGCCAGCGGACTAGACAGGGCAGGGAACACTGAAGCTTTCTTT. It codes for CASGLDRAGNTEAFF.